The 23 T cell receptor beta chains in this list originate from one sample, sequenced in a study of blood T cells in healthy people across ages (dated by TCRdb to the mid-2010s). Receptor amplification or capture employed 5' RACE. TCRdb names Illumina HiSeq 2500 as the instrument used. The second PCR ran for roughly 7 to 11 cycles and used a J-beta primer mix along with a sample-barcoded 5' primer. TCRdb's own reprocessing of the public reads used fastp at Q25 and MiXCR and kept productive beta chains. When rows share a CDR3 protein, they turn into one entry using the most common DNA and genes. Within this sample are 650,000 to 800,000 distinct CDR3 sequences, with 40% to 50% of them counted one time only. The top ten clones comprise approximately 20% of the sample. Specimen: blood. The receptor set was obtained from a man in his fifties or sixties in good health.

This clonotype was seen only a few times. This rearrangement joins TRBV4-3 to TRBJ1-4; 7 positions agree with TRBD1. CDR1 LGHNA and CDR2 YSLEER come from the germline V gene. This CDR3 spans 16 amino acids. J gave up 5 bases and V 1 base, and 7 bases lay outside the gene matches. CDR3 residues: CASSQGRGQGNEKLFF. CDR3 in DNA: TGCGCCAGCAGCCAAGGAAGGGGGCAGGGGAATGAAAAACTGTTTTTT.

CDR3 bases: TGTGCCATCAGTGATAACTTAGCAGGCACAGATACGCAGTATTTT. It encodes CAISDNLAGTDTQYF. The rearrangement links TRBV10-3 to TRBJ2-3; the D is unclear. This CDR3 is 15 amino acids long. Germline CDR1 reads ENHRY; CDR2 reads SYGVKD. V shed 3 bases and J shed 1 base, with 11 bases lying between them.

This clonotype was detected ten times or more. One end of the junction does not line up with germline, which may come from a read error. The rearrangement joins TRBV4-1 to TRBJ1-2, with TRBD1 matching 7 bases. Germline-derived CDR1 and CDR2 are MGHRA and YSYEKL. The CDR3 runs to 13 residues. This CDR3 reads CASSQEGAYGYTF. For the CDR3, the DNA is TGTGCCAGCAGCCAAGAGGGGGCATATGGCTACACCTTC.

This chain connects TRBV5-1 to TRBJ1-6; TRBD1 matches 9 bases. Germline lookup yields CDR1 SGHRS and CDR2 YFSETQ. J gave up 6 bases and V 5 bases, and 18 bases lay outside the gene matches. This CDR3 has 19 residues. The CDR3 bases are TGCGCCAGCAGACCTGGCGGTTTGGTACAGGGGGCAGGTAATTCACCCCTCCACTTT. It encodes CASRPGGLVQGAGNSPLHF.

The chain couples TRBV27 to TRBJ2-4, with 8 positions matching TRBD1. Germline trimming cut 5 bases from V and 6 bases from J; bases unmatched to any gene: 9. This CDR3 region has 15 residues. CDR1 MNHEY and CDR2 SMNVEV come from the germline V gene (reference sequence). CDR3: CASSHRDRWTNIQYF. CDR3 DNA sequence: TGTGCCAGCAGTCACCGGGACAGGTGGACAAACATTCAGTACTTC.

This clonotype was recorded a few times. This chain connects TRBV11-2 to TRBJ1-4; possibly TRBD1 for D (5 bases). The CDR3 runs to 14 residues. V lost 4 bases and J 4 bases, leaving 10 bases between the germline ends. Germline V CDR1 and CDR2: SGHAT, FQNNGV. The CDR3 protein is CASSSDRRNEKLFF. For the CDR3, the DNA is TGTGCCAGCAGCTCCGACAGACGTAATGAAAAACTGTTTTTT.

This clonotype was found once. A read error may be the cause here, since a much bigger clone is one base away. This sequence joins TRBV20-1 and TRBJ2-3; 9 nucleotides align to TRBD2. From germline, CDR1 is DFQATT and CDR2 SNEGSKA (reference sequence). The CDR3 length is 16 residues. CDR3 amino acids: CSARELAGVSTDTQNF. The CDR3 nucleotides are TGCAGTGCTAGAGAGTTAGCGGGGGTTAGCACAGATACGCAGAATTTT.

The CDR3 here is CASISPGGGYQPQHF. The CDR3 DNA reads TGTGCCAGCATCTCGCCCGGGGGGGGTTACCAGCCCCAGCATTTT. The rearrangement links TRBV28 to TRBJ1-5; possibly TRBD1 for D (5 bases). There are 15 residues in the CDR3. CDR1 is MDHEN, CDR2 SYDVKM, per germline. The V gene lost 7 bases and the J gene lost 7 bases, with 20 bases spanning the gap.

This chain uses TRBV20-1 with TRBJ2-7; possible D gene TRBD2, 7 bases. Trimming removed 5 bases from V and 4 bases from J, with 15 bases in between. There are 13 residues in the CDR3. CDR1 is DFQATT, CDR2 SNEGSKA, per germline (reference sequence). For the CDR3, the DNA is TGCAGTGCTGGGGGGGCAGGAGCTTACGAGCAGTACTTC. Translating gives CSAGGAGAYEQYF.

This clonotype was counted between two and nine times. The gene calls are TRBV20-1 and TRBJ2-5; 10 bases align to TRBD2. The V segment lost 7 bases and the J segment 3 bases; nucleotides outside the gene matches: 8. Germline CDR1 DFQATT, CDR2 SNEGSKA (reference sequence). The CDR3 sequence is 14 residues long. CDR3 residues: CSVPSLAGKETQYF. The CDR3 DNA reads TGCAGTGTTCCGTCACTAGCGGGGAAAGAGACCCAGTACTTC.

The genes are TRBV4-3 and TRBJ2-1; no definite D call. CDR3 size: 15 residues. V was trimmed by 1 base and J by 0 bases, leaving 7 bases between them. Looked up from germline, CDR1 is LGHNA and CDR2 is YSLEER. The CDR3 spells CASSQVVGSYNEQFF. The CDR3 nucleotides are TGCGCCAGCAGCCAAGTGGTGGGCTCCTACAATGAGCAGTTCTTC.

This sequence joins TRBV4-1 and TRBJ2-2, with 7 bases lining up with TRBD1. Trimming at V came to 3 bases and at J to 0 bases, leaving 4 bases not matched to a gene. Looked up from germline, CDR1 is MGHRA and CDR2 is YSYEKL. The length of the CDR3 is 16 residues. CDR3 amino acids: CASSQADRANTGELFF. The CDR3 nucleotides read TGCGCCAGCAGCCAGGCCGACAGGGCGAACACCGGGGAGCTGTTTTTT.

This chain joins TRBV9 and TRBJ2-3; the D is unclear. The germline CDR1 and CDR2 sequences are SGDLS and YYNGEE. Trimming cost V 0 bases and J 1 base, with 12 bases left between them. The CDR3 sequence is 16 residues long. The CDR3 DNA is TGTGCCAGCAGCGTAGGGCGGCACGATGGCACAGATACGCAGTATTTT. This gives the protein CASSVGRHDGTDTQYF.

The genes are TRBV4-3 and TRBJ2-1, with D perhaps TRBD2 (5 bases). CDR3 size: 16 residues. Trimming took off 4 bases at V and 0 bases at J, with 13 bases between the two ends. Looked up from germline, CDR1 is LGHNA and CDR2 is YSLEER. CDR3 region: CASSPGTGSSYNEQFF. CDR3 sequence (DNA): TGCGCCAGCAGCCCAGGTACGGGGAGCTCCTACAATGAGCAGTTCTTC.

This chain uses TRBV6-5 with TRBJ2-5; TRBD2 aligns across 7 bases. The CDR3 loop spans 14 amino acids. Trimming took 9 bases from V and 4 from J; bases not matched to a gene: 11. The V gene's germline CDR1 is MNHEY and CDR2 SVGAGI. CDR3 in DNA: TGTGCCAGTAGTCCTCGAGGGAGGGCAGAGACCCAGTACTTC. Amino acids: CASSPRGRAETQYF.

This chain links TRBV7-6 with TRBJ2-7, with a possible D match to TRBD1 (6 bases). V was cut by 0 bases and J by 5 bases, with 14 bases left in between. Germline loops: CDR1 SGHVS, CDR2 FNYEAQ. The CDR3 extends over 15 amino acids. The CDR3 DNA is TGTGCCAGCAGCTTAGCTAAACAGGGTCGGAACGAGCAGTACTTC. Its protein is CASSLAKQGRNEQYF.

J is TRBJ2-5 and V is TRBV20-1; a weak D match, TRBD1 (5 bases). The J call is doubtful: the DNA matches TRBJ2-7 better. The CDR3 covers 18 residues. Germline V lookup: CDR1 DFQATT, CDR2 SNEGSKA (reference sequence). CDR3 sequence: CSASGRTFKQGSVHEQYF. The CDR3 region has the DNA TGCAGTGCTAGTGGCAGGACATTCAAGCAAGGGTCGGTTCACGAGCAGTACTTC.

The CDR3 here is CASSLAESGEQYF. For the CDR3, the DNA is TGCGCCAGCAGCTTGGCTGAATCCGGCGAGCAGTACTTC. The rearrangement uses TRBV5-1 and TRBJ2-7; D is unresolved. The CDR3 is made up of 13 amino acids. From germline, CDR1 is SGHRS and CDR2 YFSETQ. V was trimmed by 0 bases and J by 6 bases, leaving 10 bases between them.

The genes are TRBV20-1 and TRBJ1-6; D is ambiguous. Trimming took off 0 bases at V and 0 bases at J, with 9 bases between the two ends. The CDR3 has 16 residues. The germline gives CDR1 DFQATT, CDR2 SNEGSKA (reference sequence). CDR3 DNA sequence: TGCAGTGCTAGAGATCGGGCGAGCTCCTATAATTCACCCCTCCACTTT. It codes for CSARDRASSYNSPLHF.

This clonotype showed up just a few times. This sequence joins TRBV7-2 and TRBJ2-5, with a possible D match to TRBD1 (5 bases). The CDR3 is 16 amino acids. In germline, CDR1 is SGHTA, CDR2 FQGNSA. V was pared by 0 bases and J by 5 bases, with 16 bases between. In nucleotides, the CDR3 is TGTGCCAGCAGCTTAGCGTTGAAAGGGGCGGCGGAGACCCAGTACTTC. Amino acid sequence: CASSLALKGAAETQYF.

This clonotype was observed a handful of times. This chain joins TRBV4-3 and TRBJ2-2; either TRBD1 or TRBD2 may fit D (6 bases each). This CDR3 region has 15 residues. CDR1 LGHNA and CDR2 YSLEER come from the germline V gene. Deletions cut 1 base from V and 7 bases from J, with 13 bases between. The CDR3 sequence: CASSQVKGGVGELFF. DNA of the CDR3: TGCGCCAGCAGCCAAGTGAAGGGGGGAGTCGGGGAGCTGTTTTTT.

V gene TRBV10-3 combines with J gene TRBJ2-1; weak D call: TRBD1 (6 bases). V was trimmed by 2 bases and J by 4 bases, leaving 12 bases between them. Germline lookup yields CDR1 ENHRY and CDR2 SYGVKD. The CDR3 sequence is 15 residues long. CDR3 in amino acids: CAISEPPQGYNEQFF. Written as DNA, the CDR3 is TGTGCCATCAGTGAGCCTCCACAGGGTTACAATGAGCAGTTCTTC.

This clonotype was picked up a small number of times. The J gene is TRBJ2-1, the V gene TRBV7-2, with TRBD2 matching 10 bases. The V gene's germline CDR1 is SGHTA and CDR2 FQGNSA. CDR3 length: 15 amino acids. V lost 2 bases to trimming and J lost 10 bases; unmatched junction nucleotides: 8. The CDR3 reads CASSLKSGGASEQFF. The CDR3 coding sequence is TGTGCCAGCAGCTTAAAAAGCGGGGGGGCCAGCGAGCAGTTCTTC.